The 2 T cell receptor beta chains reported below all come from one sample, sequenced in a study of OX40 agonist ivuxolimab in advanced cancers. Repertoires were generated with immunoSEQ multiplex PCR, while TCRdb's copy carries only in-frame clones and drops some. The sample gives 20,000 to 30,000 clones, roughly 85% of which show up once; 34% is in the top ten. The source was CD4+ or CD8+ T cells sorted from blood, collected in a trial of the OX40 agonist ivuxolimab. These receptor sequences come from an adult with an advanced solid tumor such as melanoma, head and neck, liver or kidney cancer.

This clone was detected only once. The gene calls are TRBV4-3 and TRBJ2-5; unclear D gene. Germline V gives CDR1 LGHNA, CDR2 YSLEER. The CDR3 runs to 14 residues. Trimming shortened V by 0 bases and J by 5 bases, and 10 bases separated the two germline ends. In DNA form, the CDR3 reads TGCGCCAGCAGCCAAGACGCTTTGAGGGAGACCCAGTACTTC. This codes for CASSQDALRETQYF.

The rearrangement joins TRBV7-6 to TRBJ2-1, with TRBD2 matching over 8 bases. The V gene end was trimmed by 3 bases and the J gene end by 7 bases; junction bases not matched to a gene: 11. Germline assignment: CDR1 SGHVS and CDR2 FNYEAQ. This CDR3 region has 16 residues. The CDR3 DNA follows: TGTGCCAGCAGCTTGTCTACCGGGGGGGCGGGGAATGAGCAGTTCTTC. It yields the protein CASSLSTGGAGNEQFF.